This entry features one T cell receptor beta chain sequence. Its specificity is unknown. The CDR3 extends over 15 amino acids. V gave up 4 bases and J gave up 2 bases; unmatched junction bases: 9. Germline V gives CDR1 SQVTM, CDR2 ANQGSEA. The data were taken from a study of T cells in Graves' hyperthyroidism and ophthalmopathy. Study-wide findings and caveats: Most thyroid clonotypes expanded above 0.001 were also detected in blood.

RNA transcripts gave rise to amplified TCR beta CDR3 regions. The HTBI primer set drove a first-round RT-PCR of the TCR CDR3. TCRdb re-called the multiplex PCR reads with MiXCR, one entry per CDR3 protein. The table shows around 260,000 distinct CDR3 sequences, with about 25% occurring only once. The sequenced sample consisted of blood. The chain uses TRBV29-1 and TRBJ2-7; 9 nucleotides match TRBD2. The clonotype originates from a man aged 40-49 years with Graves' hyperthyroidism that later progressed to Graves' ophthalmopathy. The CDR3 coding sequence is TGCAGCGTTGCCCGCAGCGGGAGGACGACCTACGAGCAGTACTTC. This gives the protein CSVARSGRTTYEQYF.